The present T cell receptor beta chain was sequenced within a study of T-cell reconstitution after alpha-beta-depleted transplantation in children. Overall study results and limits: Surviving recipient T cells and intrathymic progenitors accounted for some patients' high TCRbeta diversity at day 60. Reported findings indicate that, about two months after transplant, alpha-beta T cells came from several hundred expanded clones, which were derived from non-depleted graft cells. Newly generated T cells supplied most T-cell counts and diversity one year post-transplant.

Notes on this clonotype: Antigen specificity is unknown.

The germline V gene has CDR1 LGHNA and CDR2 YNFKEQ. V was cut by 0 bases and J by 0 bases, with 17 bases left in between. The CDR3 covers 19 residues. Preparation of the TCRbeta library involved a method that used unique molecular identifiers. MiXCR was run by TCRdb on the PCR reads, yielding one entry per CDR3 protein. Of about 600,000 distinct CDR3 sequences detected, 10% to 15% appear once; the ten largest clones hold approximately 2.1%. This specimen consisted of PBMCs, mostly from graft donor cells, obtained 360 days after TCRalphabeta/CD19-depleted stem cell transplant. The chain is built from TRBV4-2 and TRBJ2-2, with D tentatively TRBD2 (6 bases). This receptor was identified in a male patient between 10 and 17 years old who had a stem cell transplant for acute myeloid leukemia, so the T cells may come from the graft donor. As DNA, the CDR3 is TGTGCCAGCAGCCAAGAGAGGGCGGGACGATTCGCGAACACCGGGGAGCTGTTTTTT. Protein: CASSQERAGRFANTGELFF.